This note documents a single T cell receptor beta chain sequence. Germline V gives CDR1 SGHTA, CDR2 FQGNSA. The CDR3 totals 15 residues. V was shortened by 1 base and J by 7 bases, with 14 bases between the two germline ends. The PCR was carried out with 60 Vbeta primers and 13 Jbeta primers. Repertoires were generated with immunoSEQ multiplex PCR, while TCRdb's copy carries only in-frame clones and drops some. The sample has about 140,000 clones; 60% to 80% are singletons. The data originate from a study of cytomegalovirus exposure and HLA in healthy donors. Specimen: PBMCs. The V gene is TRBV7-2, the J gene TRBJ1-5; D is perhaps TRBD1 (6 bases). The receptor comes from a male donor in good health and CMV-seronegative. CDR3 DNA: TGTGCCAGCAGCTTAGGGTCGACAGGAGGACAGCCCCAGCATTTT. Protein product: CASSLGSTGGQPQHF.